These 25 T cell receptor beta chains originate from one sample sequenced in a study of T cell repertoires in aging, cancer and after chemotherapy. A mixed TRB-A/B primer pool amplified rearranged TRB by multiplex touch-down PCR. From the multiplex PCR reads, TCRdb called clonotypes with MiXCR, one entry per CDR3 protein. The data contain about 3,000 distinct CDR3 sequences, around 20% of them singletons. TCR beta rearrangements were amplified from peripheral blood genomic DNA. Material for sequencing was blood. The receptors stem from a human donor with a solid tumor.

Regarding this clonotype: At one end, the junction sequence differs from germline, possibly due to a read error. This chain joins TRBV6-2 or TRBV6-3 and TRBJ1-1; D uncertain. CDR3 length: 14 residues. Germline assignment: CDR1 MNHEY and CDR2 SVGEGT. In DNA, the CDR3 is TGTGCCAGCAGTTACGGTGAAATGAACACTAAAGCTTTCTTT. Translated, it gives CASSYGEMNTKAFF.

Remarks on this clonotype: This may be a read error: a much more frequent sequence differs by one nucleotide. The chain combines TRBV11-3 with TRBJ2-5; no clear D. The length of the CDR3 is 15 residues. The V gene lost 0 bases and the J gene lost 5 bases, with 13 bases spanning the gap. Germline CDR1 reads SGHNT; CDR2 reads YENEEA. The CDR3 sequence is CASSLDGHPEETQYF. In DNA, the CDR3 is TGTGCCAGCAGCTTAGATGGCCATCCGGAGGAGACCCAGTACTTC.

This clonotype was counted between two and nine times. V usage is TRBV12-3 or TRBV12-4 and J usage is TRBJ2-7; D may be TRBD1 (5 bases). Trimming took 2 bases from V and 2 from J, leaving 13 bases between them. CDR3 length equals 15 residues. This CDR3 reads CASSLSTGAPYEQYF. CDR3 coding DNA: TGTGCCAGCAGTTTAAGTACAGGAGCCCCCTACGAGCAGTACTTC.

In this sample, this clonotype is medium-sized. The chain carries TRBV7-9 and TRBJ2-3; D remains ambiguous. V was cut by 1 base and J by 7 bases, with 12 bases left in between. Germline loops: CDR1 SEHNR, CDR2 FQNEAQ (reference sequence). This CDR3 contains 14 residues. CDR3 DNA: TGTGCCAGCAGCTTAGAAGCCCACTCGAATACGCAGTATTTT. Its protein product is CASSLEAHSNTQYF.

This clonotype qualifies as medium-sized. The CDR3 protein is CASSYVETQYF. In nucleotides, the CDR3 is TGTGCCAGCAGTTACGTTGAGACCCAGTACTTC. The rearrangement uses TRBV6-6 and TRBJ2-5; no definite D call. This CDR3 has 11 amino acids. Trimming pared 2 bases from V and 5 bases from J, leaving 3 bases between. Germline assignment: CDR1 MNHNY and CDR2 SVGAGI (reference sequence).

The chain is built from TRBV5-1 and TRBJ2-1; 8 bases match TRBD2. The V segment lost 0 bases and the J segment 7 bases; nucleotides outside the gene matches: 6. Germline V CDR1 and CDR2: SGHRS, YFSETQ. This CDR3 is 15 amino acids long. The CDR3 nucleotides read TGCGCCAGCAGCTTGGCGGGGGGGGCTGGAAATGAGCAGTTCTTC. This codes for CASSLAGGAGNEQFF. The full variable domain, with the rest looked up from reference TRBV5-1 and TRBJ2-1, is KAGVTQTPRYLIKTRGQQVTLSCSPISGHRSVSWYQQTPGQGLQFLFEYFSETQRNKGNFPGRFSGRQFSNSRSEMNVSTLELGDSALYLCASSLAGGAGNEQFFGPGTRLTVL.

The chain joins TRBV7-9 to TRBJ1-2; 7 positions agree with TRBD1. Germline V gene lookup returns CDR1 SEHNR and CDR2 FQNEAQ (reference sequence). The CDR3 is made up of 15 amino acids. The V gene end was trimmed by 4 bases and the J gene end by 0 bases; junction bases not matched to a gene: 5. CDR3 DNA: TGTGCCAGCAGCTCAACAGGGGCCCCTAACTATGGCTACACCTTC. Translated, it gives CASSSTGAPNYGYTF.

This clonotype has only a few counts. The rearrangement links TRBV6-5 to TRBJ1-5, with TRBD1 as a possible D gene (6 bases). Looked up from germline, CDR1 is MNHEY and CDR2 is SVGAGI. The ends were cut back, 7 bases at V and 2 bases at J, with 9 bases in the middle. The CDR3 length is 13 residues. CDR3 sequence (DNA): TGTGCCAGCAAAGGGGGGGGCAATCAGCCCCAGCATTTT. Amino acid sequence: CASKGGGNQPQHF.

By share, this clonotype ranks as medium-sized. The chain carries TRBV7-2 and TRBJ2-1; tentatively, D is TRBD2 (7 bases). Deletions cut 6 bases from V and 7 bases from J, with 22 bases between. The CDR3 runs to 16 residues. Germline V gene lookup returns CDR1 SGHTA and CDR2 FQGNSA. CDR3: CASSKYRRGGGNEQFF. CDR3 bases: TGTGCCAGCAGTAAATACCGGAGGGGGGGGGGTAATGAGCAGTTCTTC.

This clonotype was picked up a small number of times. The rearrangement uses TRBV11-2 and TRBJ1-1, with no clear D. Germline CDR1 is SGHAT and CDR2 is FQNNGV. The V and J ends lost 5 bases and 4 bases respectively, with 11 bases between them. CDR3 length equals 13 residues. CDR3 protein: CASSPGRTTEAFF. DNA of the CDR3: TGTGCCAGCAGCCCCGGCAGAACCACTGAAGCTTTCTTT.

This clonotype was picked up a small number of times. The rearrangement links TRBV12-3 or TRBV12-4 to TRBJ1-2; D remains unclear. Trimming took off 3 bases at V and 5 bases at J, with 7 bases between the two ends. There are 12 residues in the CDR3. The CDR3 protein is CASSFSIYGYTF. In nucleotides, the CDR3 is TGTGCCAGCAGTTTTTCCATTTATGGCTACACCTTC.

In this sample, this clonotype is medium-sized. The chain employs TRBV20-1 and TRBJ2-7; no clear D gene. The CDR3 covers 14 residues. The V gene lost 0 bases and the J gene lost 0 bases, with 9 bases spanning the gap. The germline gives CDR1 DFQATT, CDR2 SNEGSKA (reference sequence). CDR3 coding DNA: TGCAGTGCTAGAGATCGTCCCAGCTCCTACGAGCAGTACTTC. Its translation: CSARDRPSSYEQYF.

This clonotype ranks as large. The rearrangement links TRBV6-1 to TRBJ1-2; D is unclear. Germline lookup yields CDR1 MNHNS and CDR2 SASEGT. The CDR3 length is 13 residues. Trimming cost V 7 bases and J 4 bases, with 13 bases left between them. Written as DNA, the CDR3 is TGTGCCAGCACCCAACAGCAAAGCTATGGCTACACCTTC. Translation gives CASTQQQSYGYTF.

This chain connects TRBV5-5 to TRBJ1-3; TRBD1 agrees at 7 bases. The V gene end was trimmed by 0 bases and the J gene end by 4 bases; junction bases not matched to a gene: 16. This CDR3 is built from 19 residues. Germline lookup yields CDR1 SGHKS and CDR2 YYEKEE (reference sequence). CDR3 coding DNA: TGTGCCAGCAGCTTGGACGCATCCCGGGAAAGGGGGCCCGGAAACACCATATATTTT. It specifies CASSLDASRERGPGNTIYF.

This clonotype is termed medium-sized (0.01 to 0.1%). The chain links TRBV20-1 to TRBJ1-2, with D possibly TRBD1 on 6 matching bases. The V end lost 3 bases, the J end lost 5 bases, and 10 bases lay between the germline ends. Germline-derived CDR1 and CDR2 are DFQATT and SNEGSKA (reference sequence). This CDR3 is 12 amino acids long. The CDR3 bases are TGCAGTGCTAGTCCCGGACAGTATGGCTACACCTTC. This translates into CSASPGQYGYTF.

The chain recombines TRBV4-3 with TRBJ1-2; 9 positions agree with TRBD1. CDR3 length: 17 amino acids. Germline trimming cut 3 bases from V and 4 bases from J; bases unmatched to any gene: 12. The germline V gene encodes CDR1 LGHNA and CDR2 YSLEER. CDR3 bases: TGCGCCAGCAGCCAGACGTTTTCGACAGGGGGACGCTATGGCTACACCTTC. It encodes CASSQTFSTGGRYGYTF.

The chain combines TRBV6-1 with TRBJ1-5; tentative D call: TRBD1 (5 bases). V was pared by 4 bases and J by 8 bases, with 12 bases between. CDR1 and CDR2 (germline): MNHNS, SASEGT. The CDR3 is made up of 13 amino acids. The chain's CDR3 is CASSGFGGEPQHF. The CDR3 nucleotides read TGTGCCAGCAGTGGGTTCGGGGGGGAGCCCCAGCATTTT.

The genes are TRBV25-1 and TRBJ1-4, with D unresolved. Germline loops: CDR1 MGHDK, CDR2 SYGVNS. The V gene lost 4 bases and the J gene lost 0 bases, with 6 bases spanning the gap. The CDR3 spans 14 residues. In DNA form, the CDR3 reads TGTGCCAGCAGTGCAGAAGCAACTAATGAAAAACTGTTTTTT. Protein sequence: CASSAEATNEKLFF.

The chain carries TRBV19 and TRBJ1-5, with 8 nucleotides matching TRBD1. Per the germline V gene, CDR1 is LNHDA and CDR2 is SQIVND (reference sequence). After removal of 6 bases from V and 5 bases from J, the junction contained 9 bases not matched to a gene. The CDR3 extends over 15 amino acids. The CDR3 region is CASRLGQGWDQPQHF. The CDR3 DNA sequence: TGTGCCAGTAGACTCGGACAGGGCTGGGATCAGCCCCAGCATTTT.

Details on this clonotype: The DNA is omitted, as the CDR3 cannot be located on it reliably, and the CDR3 follows TCRdb's listing. The V gene is TRBV6-2 or TRBV6-3, the J gene TRBJ1-6; the table's D gene call, TRBD1, was not cross checked with the DNA. The CDR3 extends over 14 residues, inclusive of both ends. Germline assignment: CDR1 MNHEY and CDR2 SVGEGT. The CDR3 region is CASSSVGTGSVLYF.

In its sample, this clonotype was seen a few times. V is TRBV6-1 and J is TRBJ2-3; the match to TRBD2 covers 7 bases. CDR1 and CDR2 (germline): MNHNS, SASEGT. The CDR3 contains 18 residues. The V and J ends lost 1 base and 2 bases, in that order; junction bases with no gene match: 12. CDR3 bases: TGTGCCAGCAGTGAAGATTTTGGGACTATCCCCGCCACAGATACGCAGTATTTT. Encoded protein: CASSEDFGTIPATDTQYF.

By its share, this clonotype is medium-sized. This chain's CDR3 is CASSIRQVYGYTF. CDR3 in DNA: TGTGCCAGCAGTATCCGACAGGTCTATGGCTACACCTTC. V gene TRBV12-3 or TRBV12-4 combines with J gene TRBJ1-2; D might be TRBD1 (6 bases). Trimming took 5 bases from V and 4 from J, leaving 11 bases between them. The CDR3 is 13 amino acids.

The chain has TRBV9 and TRBJ1-5; possible D gene TRBD1, 5 bases. The CDR3 has 14 amino acids. Germline CDR1 SGDLS, CDR2 YYNGEE. Between the trimmed V and J ends, which lost 0 bases and 1 base, there was a span of 5 bases. The CDR3 DNA sequence: TGTGCCAGCAGCGTAGCAGGGAGCAATCAGCCCCAGCATTTT. It specifies CASSVAGSNQPQHF.

In this sample, this clonotype is medium-sized. This chain links TRBV6-5 with TRBJ1-1; TRBD1 matches at 7 bases. The CDR3 has 14 residues. CDR1 and CDR2 (germline): MNHEY, SVGAGI. V shed 7 bases, J shed 4 bases, and the junction held 9 bases outside the gene matches. This chain's CDR3 is CASTPTGFGTEAFF. CDR3 bases: TGTGCCAGCACCCCGACAGGGTTCGGCACTGAAGCTTTCTTT.

This chain joins TRBV4-1 and TRBJ1-2; D gene unclear. The CDR3 contains 13 residues. Trimming took off 0 bases at V and 7 bases at J, with 9 bases between the two ends. CDR1 is MGHRA, CDR2 YSYEKL, per germline. CDR3: CASSQDRIRGYTF. The CDR3 coding sequence is TGCGCCAGCAGCCAAGACAGGATACGTGGCTACACCTTC.